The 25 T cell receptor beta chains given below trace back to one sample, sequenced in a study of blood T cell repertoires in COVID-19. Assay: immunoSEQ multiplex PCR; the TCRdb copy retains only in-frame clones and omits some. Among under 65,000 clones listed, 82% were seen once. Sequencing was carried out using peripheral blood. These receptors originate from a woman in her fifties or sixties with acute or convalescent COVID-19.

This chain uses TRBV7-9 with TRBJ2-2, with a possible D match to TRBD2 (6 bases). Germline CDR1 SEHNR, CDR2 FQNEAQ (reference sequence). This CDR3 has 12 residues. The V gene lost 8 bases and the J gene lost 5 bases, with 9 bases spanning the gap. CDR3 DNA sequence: TGTGCCAGCTGGCGGGAAACCGGGGAGCTGTTTTTT. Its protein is CASWRETGELFF.

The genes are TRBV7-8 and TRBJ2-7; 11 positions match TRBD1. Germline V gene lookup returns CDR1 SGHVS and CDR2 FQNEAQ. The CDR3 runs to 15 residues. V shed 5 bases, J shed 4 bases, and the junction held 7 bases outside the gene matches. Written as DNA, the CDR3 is TGTGCCAGCAGCACTCGGACAGGGGGCTGGTACGAGCAGTACTTC. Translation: CASSTRTGGWYEQYF. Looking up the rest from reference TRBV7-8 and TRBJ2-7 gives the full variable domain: GAGVSQSPRYKVAKRGQDVALRCDPISGHVSLFWYQQALGQGPEFLTYFQNEAQLDKSGLPSDRFFAERPEGSVSTLKIQRTQQEDSAVYLCASSTRTGGWYEQYFGPGTRLTVT.

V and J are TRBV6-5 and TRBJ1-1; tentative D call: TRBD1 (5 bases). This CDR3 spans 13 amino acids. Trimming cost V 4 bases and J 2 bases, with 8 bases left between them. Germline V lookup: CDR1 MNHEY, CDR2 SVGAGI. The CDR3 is CASSSQDNTEAFF. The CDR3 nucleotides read TGTGCCAGCAGTTCACAGGACAACACTGAAGCTTTCTTT.

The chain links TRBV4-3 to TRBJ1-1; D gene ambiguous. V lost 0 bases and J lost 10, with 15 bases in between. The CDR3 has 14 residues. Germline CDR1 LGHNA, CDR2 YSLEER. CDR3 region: CASSQDQLGEGAFF. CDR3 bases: TGCGCCAGCAGCCAAGATCAGTTGGGAGAAGGAGCTTTCTTT.

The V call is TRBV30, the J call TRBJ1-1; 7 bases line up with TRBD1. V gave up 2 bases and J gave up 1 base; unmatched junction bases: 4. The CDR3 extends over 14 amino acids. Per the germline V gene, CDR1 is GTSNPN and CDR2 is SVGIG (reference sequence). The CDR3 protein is CAWSKQGRNTEAFF. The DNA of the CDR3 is TGTGCCTGGAGTAAACAGGGGCGGAACACTGAAGCTTTCTTT.

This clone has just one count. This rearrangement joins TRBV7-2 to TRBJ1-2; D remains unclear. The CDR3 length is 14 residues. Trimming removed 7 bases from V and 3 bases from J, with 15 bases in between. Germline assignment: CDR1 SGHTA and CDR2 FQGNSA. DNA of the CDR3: TGTGCCAGCATTCGAAGATCGAGAGACTATGGCTACACCTTC. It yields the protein CASIRRSRDYGYTF.

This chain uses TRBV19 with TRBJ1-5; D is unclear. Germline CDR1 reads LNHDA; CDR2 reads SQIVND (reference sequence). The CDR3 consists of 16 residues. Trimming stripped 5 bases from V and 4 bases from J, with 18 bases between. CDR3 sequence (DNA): TGTGCCAGTAGTGAGGAGGGCCTCCCGCGGAATCAGCCCCAGCATTTT. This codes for CASSEEGLPRNQPQHF.

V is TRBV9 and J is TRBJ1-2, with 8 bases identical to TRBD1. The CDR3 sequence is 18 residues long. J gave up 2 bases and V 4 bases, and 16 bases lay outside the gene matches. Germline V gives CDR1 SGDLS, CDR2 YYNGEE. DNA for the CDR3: TGTGCCAGCAGCCCCCCCCGGCAAGAACAGGGGGTAAACTATGGCTACACCTTC. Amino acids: CASSPPRQEQGVNYGYTF.

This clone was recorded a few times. CDR3 nucleotides: TGTGCCAGCAGCGAGCTGGGAGGGGGGGGACAAGAGACCCAGTACTTC. Its protein product is CASSELGGGGQETQYF. The chain has TRBV3-1 (or the pseudogene TRBV3-2) and TRBJ2-5; maybe TRBD2 (7 bases). V dropped 5 bases and J dropped 2 bases, with 18 bases sitting between them. This CDR3 region has 16 residues. CDR1 and CDR2 from the germline V gene are LGHDT and YNNKEL (reference sequence).

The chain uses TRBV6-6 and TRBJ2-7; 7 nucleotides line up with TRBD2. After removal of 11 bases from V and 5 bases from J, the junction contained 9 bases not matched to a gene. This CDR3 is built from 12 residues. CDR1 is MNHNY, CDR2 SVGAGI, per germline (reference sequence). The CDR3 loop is CAGGEGGNEQYF. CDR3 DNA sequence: TGTGCCGGAGGGGAGGGCGGCAACGAGCAGTACTTC.

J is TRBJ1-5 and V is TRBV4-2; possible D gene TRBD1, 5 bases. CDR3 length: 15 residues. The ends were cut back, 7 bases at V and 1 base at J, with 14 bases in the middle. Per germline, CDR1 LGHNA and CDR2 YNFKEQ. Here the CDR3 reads CASTDSLGSNQPQHF. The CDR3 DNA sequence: TGTGCCAGCACCGACAGCTTGGGAAGCAATCAGCCCCAGCATTTT.

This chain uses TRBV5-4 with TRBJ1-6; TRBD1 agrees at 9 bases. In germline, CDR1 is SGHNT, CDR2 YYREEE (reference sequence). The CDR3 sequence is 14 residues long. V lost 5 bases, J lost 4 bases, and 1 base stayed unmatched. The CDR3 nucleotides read TGTGCCAGCAGAGGGACAGGGTATAATTCACCCCTCCACTTT. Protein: CASRGTGYNSPLHF.

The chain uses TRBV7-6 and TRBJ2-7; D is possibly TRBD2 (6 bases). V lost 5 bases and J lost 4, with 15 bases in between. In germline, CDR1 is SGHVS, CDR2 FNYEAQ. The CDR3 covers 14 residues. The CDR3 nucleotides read TGTGCCAGCAGCCCCCGGGACTCGTGGTACGAGCAGTACTTC. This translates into CASSPRDSWYEQYF.

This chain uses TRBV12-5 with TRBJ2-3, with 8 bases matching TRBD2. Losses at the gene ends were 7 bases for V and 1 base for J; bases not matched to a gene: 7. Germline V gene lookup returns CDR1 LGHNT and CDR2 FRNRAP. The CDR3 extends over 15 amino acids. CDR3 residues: CASVPGGPGTDTQYF. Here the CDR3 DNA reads TGTGCTAGTGTGCCGGGGGGGCCAGGCACAGATACGCAGTATTTT.

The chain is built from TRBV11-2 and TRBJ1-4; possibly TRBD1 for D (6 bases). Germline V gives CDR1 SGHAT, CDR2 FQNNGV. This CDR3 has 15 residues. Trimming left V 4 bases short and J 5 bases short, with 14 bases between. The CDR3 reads CASSSGQGSNEKLFF. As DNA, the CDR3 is TGTGCCAGCAGCTCGGGACAAGGTTCGAATGAAAAACTGTTTTTT.

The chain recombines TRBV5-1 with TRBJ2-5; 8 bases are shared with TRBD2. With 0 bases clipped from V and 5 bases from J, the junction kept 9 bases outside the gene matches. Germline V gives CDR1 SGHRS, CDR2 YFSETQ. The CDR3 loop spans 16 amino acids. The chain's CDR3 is CASSLGRGGPRETQYF. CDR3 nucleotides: TGCGCCAGCAGCTTGGGACGGGGGGGCCCTCGCGAGACCCAGTACTTC. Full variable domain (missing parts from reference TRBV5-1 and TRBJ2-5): KAGVTQTPRYLIKTRGQQVTLSCSPISGHRSVSWYQQTPGQGLQFLFEYFSETQRNKGNFPGRFSGRQFSNSRSEMNVSTLELGDSALYLCASSLGRGGPRETQYFGPGTRLLVL.

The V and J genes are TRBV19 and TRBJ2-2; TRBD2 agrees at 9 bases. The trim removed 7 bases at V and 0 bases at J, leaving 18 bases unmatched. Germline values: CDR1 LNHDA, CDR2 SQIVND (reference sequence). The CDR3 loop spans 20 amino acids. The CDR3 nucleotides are TGTGCCAGTACCCCAAGAGCGGGGGGATCTAACTTCGCGAACACCGGGGAGCTGTTTTTT. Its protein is CASTPRAGGSNFANTGELFF.

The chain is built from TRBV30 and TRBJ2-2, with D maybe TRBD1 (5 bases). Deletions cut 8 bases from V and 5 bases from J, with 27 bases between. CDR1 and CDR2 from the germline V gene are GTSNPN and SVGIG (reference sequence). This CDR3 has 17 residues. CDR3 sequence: CALKGQHSFLGTGELFF. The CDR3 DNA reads TGTGCCCTCAAGGGGCAGCACTCCTTCCTTGGGACCGGGGAGCTGTTTTTT.

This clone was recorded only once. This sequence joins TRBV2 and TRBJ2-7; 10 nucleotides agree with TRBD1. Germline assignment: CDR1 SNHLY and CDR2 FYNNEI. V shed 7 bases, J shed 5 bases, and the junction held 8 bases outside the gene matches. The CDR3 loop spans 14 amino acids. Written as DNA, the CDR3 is TGTGCCAGCATTAGGACAGGGGGTTTTAACGAGCAGTACTTC. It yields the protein CASIRTGGFNEQYF.

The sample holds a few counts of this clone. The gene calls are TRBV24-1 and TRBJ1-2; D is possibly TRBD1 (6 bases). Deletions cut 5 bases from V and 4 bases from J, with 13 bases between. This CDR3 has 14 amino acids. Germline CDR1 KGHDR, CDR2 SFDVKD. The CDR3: CATSGGGQFYGYTF. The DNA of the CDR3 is TGTGCCACCAGTGGTGGGGGACAATTCTATGGCTACACCTTC.

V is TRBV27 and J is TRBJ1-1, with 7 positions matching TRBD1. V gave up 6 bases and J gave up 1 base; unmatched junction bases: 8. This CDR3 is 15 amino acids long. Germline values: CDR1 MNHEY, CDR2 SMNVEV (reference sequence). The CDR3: CASSPGGLRNTEAFF. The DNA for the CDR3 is TGTGCCAGCAGCCCAGGGGGGCTTAGGAACACTGAAGCTTTCTTT.

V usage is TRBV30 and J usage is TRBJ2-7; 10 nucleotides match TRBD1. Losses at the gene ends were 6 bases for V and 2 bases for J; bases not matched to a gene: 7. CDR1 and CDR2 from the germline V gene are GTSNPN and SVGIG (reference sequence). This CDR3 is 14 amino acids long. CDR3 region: CACRGTGEAYEQYF. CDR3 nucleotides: TGTGCCTGTAGAGGGACAGGGGAAGCCTACGAGCAGTACTTC.

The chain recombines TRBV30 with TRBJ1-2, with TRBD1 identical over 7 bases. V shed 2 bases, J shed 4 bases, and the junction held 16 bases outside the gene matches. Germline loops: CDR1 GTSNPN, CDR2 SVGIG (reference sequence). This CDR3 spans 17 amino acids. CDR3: CAWSPQGGTGAGYGYTF. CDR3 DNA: TGTGCCTGGAGTCCCCAGGGCGGAACAGGGGCCGGCTATGGCTACACCTTC.

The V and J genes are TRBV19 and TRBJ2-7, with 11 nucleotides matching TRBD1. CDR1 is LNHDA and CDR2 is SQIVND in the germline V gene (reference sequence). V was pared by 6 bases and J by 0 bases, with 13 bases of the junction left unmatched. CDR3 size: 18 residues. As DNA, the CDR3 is TGTGCCAGTAGCCCCGGACAGGGGGCGAAAACTAGCTCCTACGAGCAGTACTTC. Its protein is CASSPGQGAKTSSYEQYF.

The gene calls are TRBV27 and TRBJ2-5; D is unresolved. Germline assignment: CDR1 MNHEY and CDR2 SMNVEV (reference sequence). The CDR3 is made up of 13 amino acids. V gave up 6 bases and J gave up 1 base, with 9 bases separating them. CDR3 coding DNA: TGTGCCAGCAGCGAATGGGCCCAAGAGACCCAGTACTTC. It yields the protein CASSEWAQETQYF.